The present TCR beta chain was sequenced within a study of shared clonotypes between healthy human individuals. Overall study: The plates for each donor numbered three CD4 naive, three CD4 memory, two CD8 naive and one CD8 memory. Study observations and caveats: When naive CD4 clonotypes were compared across a few donors, around 4.6% were shared.

Sequencing was performed with immunoSEQ multiplex PCR; in TCRdb, only in-frame clones are kept and a portion is missing. Of approximately 740,000 clones in the sample, 80% to 95% are singletons; the top ten hold less than 25%. Naive CD8 isolation took CD45RO-negative cells positively selected for CCR7 and excluded terminally differentiated effector memory CD45RA+ cells. Regarding this clone: The target antigen is unknown.

The CDR3 extends over 14 amino acids. From germline, CDR1 is SGDLS and CDR2 YYNGEE. After removal of 0 bases from V and 3 bases from J, the junction contained 1 base not matched to a gene. The sequence came from a man aged 30 to 45 in good health. Sequenced input: naive CD8+ T cells sorted from blood. The rearrangement uses TRBV9 and TRBJ2-7, with 9 bases that match TRBD1. The CDR3 sequence: CASSVEGQGYEQYF. CDR3 DNA: TGTGCCAGCAGCGTAGAGGGACAGGGCTACGAGCAGTACTTC.